The rows below give T cell receptor beta chains drawn from one sample of a study of T-cell memory formation after mild COVID-19. TCRdb used MiXCR to reprocess the 5' RACE reads, holding one entry per CDR3 protein. Of about 470,000 distinct CDR3 sequences listed, about 18% are singletons. The sample comprised PBMCs or a T cell subset sorted from them (not recorded which). These receptors were obtained from an adult woman who had mild COVID-19 (a few samples of this study predate the infection). Cell type and time point are not known. Both conserved end residues are part of each CDR3. The D gene is left open where the match is weak. Clone size, where shown, is once, few, many, or a class for clones that have expanded.

size | J | V | D | DNA | CDR3
. | TRBJ2-1 | TRBV20-1 | . | TGCAGCGCAACCACGGACAGATACAATGAGCAGTTCTTC | CSATTDRYNEQFF
few | TRBJ2-1 | TRBV7-9 | . | TGTGCCAGCACCGACCTTGAGGGTAATGAGCAGTTCTTC | CASTDLEGNEQFF
few | TRBJ2-1 | TRBV11-2 | . | TGTGCCAGCAGCTCCCCCGGGGGCTACAATGAGCAGTTCTTC | CASSSPGGYNEQFF
few | TRBJ2-7 | TRBV2 | TRBD2 | TGTGCCAGCAGGGGTAGCGGGAGGGCTTCCTACGAGCAGTACTTC | CASRGSGRASYEQYF
. | TRBJ1-1 | TRBV7-8 | . | TGTGCCAGCAGCCCATTTACTGACCTCATGAACACTGAAGCTTTCTTT | CASSPFTDLMNTEAFF
few | TRBJ2-1 | TRBV4-3 | TRBD2 | TGCGCCAGCAGCCAAGAGGGGGGGTTGCAAGCGGATGAGCAGTTCTTC | CASSQEGGLQADEQFF
. | TRBJ1-2 | TRBV12-3/TRBV12-4 | TRBD1 | TGTGCCAGCTCGCCAGGGTCCCTGAAGGTAGGGGGCGCCGGCTATGGCTACACCTTC | CASSPGSLKVGGAGYGYTF
few | TRBJ2-7 | TRBV19 | . | TGTGCCAGTAGTATATCGGGAAACTCCTACGAGCAGTACTTC | CASSISGNSYEQYF
. | TRBJ2-5 | TRBV20-1 | TRBD2 | TGCAGTGCTACTTCACTAGCGGGAGTAGGAGAGACCCAGTACTTC | CSATSLAGVGETQYF
once | TRBJ2-7 | TRBV7-9 | . | TGTGCCAGCAGCCCGGAGGGCCCCGCCTACGAGCAGTACTTC | CASSPEGPAYEQYF
. | TRBJ2-3 | TRBV13 | . | TGTGCCAGCAGCTTAGGAGGAGGGGGGGCCGTAGCAGATACGCAGTATTTT | CASSLGGGGAVADTQYF
few | TRBJ2-6 | TRBV5-5 | TRBD1 | TGTGCCAGCGCACAACAGGCCGGACAGGGGGTCGTGGTCCTGACTTTC | CASAQQAGQGVVVLTF
. | TRBJ1-2 | TRBV11-1 | . | TGTGCCAGCAGCACCAGACAGGACTATGGCTACACCTTC | CASSTRQDYGYTF
. | TRBJ1-2 | TRBV20-1 | . | TGCAGTGCTAGAGATCTCGACGGTGGCTACACCTTC | CSARDLDGGYTF
. | TRBJ2-1 | TRBV11-2 | . | TGTGCCAGCAGCCGGCTCGCGGGGCGGAAAAATGAGCAGTTCTTC | CASSRLAGRKNEQFF
. | TRBJ2-3 | TRBV6-1 | TRBD1 | TGTGCCAGCAGTGAAGAACCGGGACAGGGCACAGATACGCAGTATTTT | CASSEEPGQGTDTQYF
. | TRBJ2-5 | TRBV9 | TRBD2 | TGTGCCAGCAGCGTAAGGGGGACTAGCGGGGCGGAAGAGACCCAGTACTTC | CASSVRGTSGAEETQYF
. | TRBJ1-4 | TRBV9 | . | TGTGCCAGTGGGGGTCGGCCTGATCGAGCAACTAATGAAAAACTGTTTTTT | CASGGRPDRATNEKLFF
once | TRBJ1-5 | TRBV30 | . | TGTGCCTGGAGTGTACACCAGGGTCGGGGCAATCAGCCCCAGCATTTT | CAWSVHQGRGNQPQHF
few | TRBJ2-1 | TRBV7-3 | TRBD2 | TGTGCCAGCAGCACGGGACTAGATAATGAGCAGTTCTTC | CASSTGLDNEQFF